This T cell receptor (beta chain) was sequenced during a study of blood T cell repertoires in COVID-19. Turning to the study itself: COVID-19 samples collected from the United States, Italy and Spain covered acute and convalescent phases. From T cells, B-cell-depleted T cells, or PBMCs came the material, which was cDNA or gDNA.

Followed over time, Seattle patients had been enrolled while infection was active. The data were produced by immunoSEQ multiplex PCR, yet TCRdb's version contains in-frame clones alone and is incomplete. The repertoire holds just over 350,000 clones, with 70% to 90% as singletons. The V gene's germline CDR1 is GTSNPN and CDR2 SVGIG (reference sequence). There are 12 residues in the CDR3. V lost 4 bases, J lost 2 bases, and 8 bases lay in between. Source material: peripheral blood. V usage is TRBV30 and J usage is TRBJ1-1, with a possible D match to TRBD1 (6 bases). This TCR came from a woman in her sixties or seventies with COVID-19, enrolled during active disease. The CDR3, as DNA: TGTGCCTGGAACAGGGCCAACACTGAAGCTTTCTTT. It codes for CAWNRANTEAFF.